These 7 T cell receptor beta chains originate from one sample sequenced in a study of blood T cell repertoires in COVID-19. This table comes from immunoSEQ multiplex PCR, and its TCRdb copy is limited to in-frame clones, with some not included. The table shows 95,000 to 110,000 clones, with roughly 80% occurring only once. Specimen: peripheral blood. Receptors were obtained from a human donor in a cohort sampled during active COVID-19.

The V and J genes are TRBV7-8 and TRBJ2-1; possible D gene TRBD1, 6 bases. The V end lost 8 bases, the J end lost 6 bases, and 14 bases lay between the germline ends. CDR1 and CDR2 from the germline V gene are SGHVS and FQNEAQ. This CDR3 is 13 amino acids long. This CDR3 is CASGAGAVNEQFF. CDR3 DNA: TGTGCCAGCGGGGCAGGGGCGGTCAATGAGCAGTTCTTC.

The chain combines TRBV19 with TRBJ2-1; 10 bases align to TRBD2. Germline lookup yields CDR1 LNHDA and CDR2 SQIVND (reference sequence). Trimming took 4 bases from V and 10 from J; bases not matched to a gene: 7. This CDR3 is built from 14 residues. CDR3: CASSTKRGGPEQFF. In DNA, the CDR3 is TGTGCCAGTAGTACCAAGCGGGGGGGCCCGGAGCAGTTCTTC.

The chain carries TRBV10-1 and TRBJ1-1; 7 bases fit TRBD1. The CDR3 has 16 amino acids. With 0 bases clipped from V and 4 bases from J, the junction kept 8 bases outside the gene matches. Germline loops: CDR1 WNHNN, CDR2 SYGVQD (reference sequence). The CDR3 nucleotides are TGCGCCAGCAGTGAGTCCCGGACAGGTCAAGGCACTGAAGCTTTCTTT. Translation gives CASSESRTGQGTEAFF.

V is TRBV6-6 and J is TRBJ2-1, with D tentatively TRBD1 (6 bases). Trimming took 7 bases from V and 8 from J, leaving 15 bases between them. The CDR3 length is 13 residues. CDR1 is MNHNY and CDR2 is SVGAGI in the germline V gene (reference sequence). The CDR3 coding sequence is TGTGCCAGCACCTTACAGGGTGCCCATGAGCAGTTCTTC. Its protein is CASTLQGAHEQFF.

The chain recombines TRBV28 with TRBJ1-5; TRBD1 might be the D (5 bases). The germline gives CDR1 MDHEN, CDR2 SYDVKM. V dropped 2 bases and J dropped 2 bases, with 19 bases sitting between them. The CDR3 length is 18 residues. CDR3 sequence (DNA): TGTGCCAGCAGTTTACCCTTACCGGGACCGGGGGGCAATCAGCCCCAGCATTTT. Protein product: CASSLPLPGPGGNQPQHF.

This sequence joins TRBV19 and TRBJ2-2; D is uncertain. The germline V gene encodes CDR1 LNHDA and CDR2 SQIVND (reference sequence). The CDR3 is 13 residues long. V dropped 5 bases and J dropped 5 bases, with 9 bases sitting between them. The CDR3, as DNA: TGTGCCAGTAGTGCCATAGCAACCGGGGAGCTGTTTTTT. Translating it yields CASSAIATGELFF.

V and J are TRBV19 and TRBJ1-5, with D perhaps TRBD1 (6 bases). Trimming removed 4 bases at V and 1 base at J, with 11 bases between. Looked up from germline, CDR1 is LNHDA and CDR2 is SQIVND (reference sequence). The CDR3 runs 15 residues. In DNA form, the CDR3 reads TGTGCCAGTAGTACGTACAGGGAAAGCAATCAGCCCCAGCATTTT. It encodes CASSTYRESNQPQHF.